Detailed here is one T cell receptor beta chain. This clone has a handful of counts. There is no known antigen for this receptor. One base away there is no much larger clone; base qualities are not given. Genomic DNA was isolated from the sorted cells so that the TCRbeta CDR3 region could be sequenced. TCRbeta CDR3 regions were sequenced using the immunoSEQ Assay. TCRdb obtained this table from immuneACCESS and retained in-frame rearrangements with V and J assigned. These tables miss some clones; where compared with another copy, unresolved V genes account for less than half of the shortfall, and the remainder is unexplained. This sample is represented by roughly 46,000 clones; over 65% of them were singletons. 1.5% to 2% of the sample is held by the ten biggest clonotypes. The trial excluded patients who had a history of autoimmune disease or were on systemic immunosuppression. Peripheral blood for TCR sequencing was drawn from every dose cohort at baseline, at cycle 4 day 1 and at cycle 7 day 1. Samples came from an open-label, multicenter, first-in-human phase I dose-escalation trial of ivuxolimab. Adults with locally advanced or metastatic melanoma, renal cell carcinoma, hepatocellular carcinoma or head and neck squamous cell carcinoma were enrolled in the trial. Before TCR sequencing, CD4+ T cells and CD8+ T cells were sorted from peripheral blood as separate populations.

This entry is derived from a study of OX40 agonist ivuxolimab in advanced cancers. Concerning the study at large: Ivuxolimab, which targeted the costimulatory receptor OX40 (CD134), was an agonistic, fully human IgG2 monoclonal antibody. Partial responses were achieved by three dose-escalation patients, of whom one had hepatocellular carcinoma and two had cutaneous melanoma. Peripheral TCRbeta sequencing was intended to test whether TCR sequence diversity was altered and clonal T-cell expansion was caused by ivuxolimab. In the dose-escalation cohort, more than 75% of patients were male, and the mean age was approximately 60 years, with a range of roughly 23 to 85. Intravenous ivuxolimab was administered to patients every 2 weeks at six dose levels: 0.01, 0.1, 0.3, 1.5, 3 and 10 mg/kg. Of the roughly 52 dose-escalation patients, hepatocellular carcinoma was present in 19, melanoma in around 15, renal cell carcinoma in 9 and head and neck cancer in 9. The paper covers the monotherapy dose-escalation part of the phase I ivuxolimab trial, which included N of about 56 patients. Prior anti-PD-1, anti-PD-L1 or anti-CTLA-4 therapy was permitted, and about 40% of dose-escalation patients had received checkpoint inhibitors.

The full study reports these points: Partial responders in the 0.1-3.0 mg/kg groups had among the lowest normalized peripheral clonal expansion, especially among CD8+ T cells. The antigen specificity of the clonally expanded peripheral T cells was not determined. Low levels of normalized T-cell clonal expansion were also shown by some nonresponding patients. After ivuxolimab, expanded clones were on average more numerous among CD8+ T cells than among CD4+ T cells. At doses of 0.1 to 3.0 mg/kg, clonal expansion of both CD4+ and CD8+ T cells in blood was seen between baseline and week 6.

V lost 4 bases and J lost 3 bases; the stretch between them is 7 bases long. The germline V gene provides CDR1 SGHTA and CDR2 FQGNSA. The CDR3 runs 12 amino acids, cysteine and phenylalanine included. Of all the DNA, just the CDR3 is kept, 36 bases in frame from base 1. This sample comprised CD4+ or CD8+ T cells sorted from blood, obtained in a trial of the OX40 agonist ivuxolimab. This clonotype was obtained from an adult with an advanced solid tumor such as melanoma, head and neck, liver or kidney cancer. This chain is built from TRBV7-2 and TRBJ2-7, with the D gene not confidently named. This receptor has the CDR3 CASSSDRYEQYF. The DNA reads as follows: TGTGCCAGCAGCTCCGACCGCTACGAGCAGTACTTC.